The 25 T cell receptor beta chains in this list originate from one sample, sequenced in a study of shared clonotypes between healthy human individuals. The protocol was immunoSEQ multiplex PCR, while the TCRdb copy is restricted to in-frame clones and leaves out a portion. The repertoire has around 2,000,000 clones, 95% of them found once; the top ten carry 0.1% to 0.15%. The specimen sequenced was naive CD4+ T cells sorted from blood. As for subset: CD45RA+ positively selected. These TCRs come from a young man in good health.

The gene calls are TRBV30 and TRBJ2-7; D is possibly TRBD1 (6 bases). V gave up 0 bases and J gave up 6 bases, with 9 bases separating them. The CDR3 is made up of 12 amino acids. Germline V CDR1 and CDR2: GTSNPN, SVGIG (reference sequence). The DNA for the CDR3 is TGTGCCTGGAGTGTACAAGGGGGCGAGCAGTACTTC. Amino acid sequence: CAWSVQGGEQYF.

For the CDR3, the DNA is TGTGCCAGCAGTCCCTCGGGGAGCTCTGGGGCCAACGTCCTGACTTTC. Its protein is CASSPSGSSGANVLTF. This chain joins TRBV6-6 and TRBJ2-6; perhaps TRBD2 as D (5 bases). The germline gives CDR1 MNHNY, CDR2 SVGAGI (reference sequence). V lost 5 bases, J lost 0 bases, and 11 bases lay in between. The CDR3 contains 16 residues.

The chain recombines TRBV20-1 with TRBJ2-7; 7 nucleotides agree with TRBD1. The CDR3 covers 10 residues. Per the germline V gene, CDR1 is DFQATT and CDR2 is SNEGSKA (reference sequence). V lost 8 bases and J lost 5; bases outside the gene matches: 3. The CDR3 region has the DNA TGCAGTCCACAGGGGAACGAGCAGTACTTC. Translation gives CSPQGNEQYF.

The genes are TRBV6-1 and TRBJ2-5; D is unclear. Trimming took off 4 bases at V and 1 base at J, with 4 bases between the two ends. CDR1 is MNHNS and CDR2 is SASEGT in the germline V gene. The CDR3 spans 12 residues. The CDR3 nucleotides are TGTGCCAGCAGTGCTCTCCAAGAGACCCAGTACTTC. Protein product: CASSALQETQYF.

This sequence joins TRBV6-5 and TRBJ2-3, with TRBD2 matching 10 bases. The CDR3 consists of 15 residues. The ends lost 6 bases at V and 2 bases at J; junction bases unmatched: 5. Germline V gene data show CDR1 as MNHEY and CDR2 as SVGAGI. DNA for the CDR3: TGTGCCAGCAGAATAACTAGCGGGGACACAGATACGCAGTATTTT. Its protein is CASRITSGDTDTQYF.

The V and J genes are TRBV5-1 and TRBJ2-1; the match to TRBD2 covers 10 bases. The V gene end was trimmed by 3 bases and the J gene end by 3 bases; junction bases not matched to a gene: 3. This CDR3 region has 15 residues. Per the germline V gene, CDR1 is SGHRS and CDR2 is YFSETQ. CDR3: CASSSSGRVYNEQFF. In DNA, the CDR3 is TGCGCCAGCAGCTCTAGCGGGAGAGTCTACAATGAGCAGTTCTTC.

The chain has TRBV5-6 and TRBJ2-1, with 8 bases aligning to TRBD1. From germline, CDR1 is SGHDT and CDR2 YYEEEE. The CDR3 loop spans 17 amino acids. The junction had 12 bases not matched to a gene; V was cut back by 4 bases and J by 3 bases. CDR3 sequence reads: CASSPTDRGSIYNEQFF. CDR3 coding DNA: TGTGCCAGCAGCCCTACCGACAGGGGCTCAATCTACAATGAGCAGTTCTTC.

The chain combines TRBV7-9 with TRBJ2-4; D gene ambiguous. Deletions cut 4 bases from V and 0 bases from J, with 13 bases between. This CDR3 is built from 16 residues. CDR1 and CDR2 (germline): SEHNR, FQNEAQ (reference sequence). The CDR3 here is CASSYSPTIAKNIQYF. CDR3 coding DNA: TGTGCCAGCAGCTACTCCCCCACGATAGCCAAAAACATTCAGTACTTC. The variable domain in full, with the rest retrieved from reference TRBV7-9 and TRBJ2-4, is DTGVSQNPRHKITKRGQNVTFRCDPISEHNRLYWYRQTLGQGPEFLTYFQNEAQLEKSRLLSDRFSAERPKGSFSTLEIQRTEQGDSAMYLCASSYSPTIAKNIQYFGAGTRLSVL.

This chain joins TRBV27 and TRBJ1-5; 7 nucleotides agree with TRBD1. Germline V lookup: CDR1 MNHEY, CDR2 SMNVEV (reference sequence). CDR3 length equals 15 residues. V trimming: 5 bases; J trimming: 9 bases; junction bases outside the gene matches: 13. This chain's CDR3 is CASSPDRAGGLPQHF. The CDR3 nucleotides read TGTGCCAGCAGTCCCGACAGGGCGGGCGGACTGCCCCAGCATTTT.

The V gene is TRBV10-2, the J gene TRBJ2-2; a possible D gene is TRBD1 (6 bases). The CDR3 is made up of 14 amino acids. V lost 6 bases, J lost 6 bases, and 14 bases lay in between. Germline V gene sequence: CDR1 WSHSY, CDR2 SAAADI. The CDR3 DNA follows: TGCGCCAGCAGGCAACTACAGGGTTCCGGGGAGCTGTTTTTT. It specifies CASRQLQGSGELFF.

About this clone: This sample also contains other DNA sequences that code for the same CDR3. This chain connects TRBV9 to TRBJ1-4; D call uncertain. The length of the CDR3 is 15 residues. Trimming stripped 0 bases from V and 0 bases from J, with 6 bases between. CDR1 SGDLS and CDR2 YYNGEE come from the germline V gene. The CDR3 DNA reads TGTGCCAGCAGCGTAGGTGGGACAACTAATGAAAAACTGTTTTTT. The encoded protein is CASSVGGTTNEKLFF.

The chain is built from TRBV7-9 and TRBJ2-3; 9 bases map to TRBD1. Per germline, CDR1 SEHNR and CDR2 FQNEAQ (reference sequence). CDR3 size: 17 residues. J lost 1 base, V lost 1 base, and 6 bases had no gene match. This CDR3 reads CASSLDLRTGGTDTQYF. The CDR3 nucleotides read TGTGCCAGCAGCTTAGATTTGAGGACAGGGGGCACAGATACGCAGTATTTT.

CDR3: CASSQALGPETQYF. DNA for the CDR3: TGTGCCAGCAGTCAAGCCCTTGGACCGGAGACCCAGTACTTC. This chain joins TRBV28 and TRBJ2-5; no definite D call. Deletions cut 5 bases from V and 5 bases from J, with 15 bases between. This CDR3 is 14 amino acids long. The V gene's germline CDR1 is MDHEN and CDR2 SYDVKM.

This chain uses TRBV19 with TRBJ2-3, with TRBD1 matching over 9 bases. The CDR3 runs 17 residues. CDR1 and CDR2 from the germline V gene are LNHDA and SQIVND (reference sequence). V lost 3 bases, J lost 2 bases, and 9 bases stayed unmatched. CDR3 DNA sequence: TGTGCCAGTAGTATCCGGACAGGGGCGGGAACCACAGATACGCAGTATTTT. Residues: CASSIRTGAGTTDTQYF.

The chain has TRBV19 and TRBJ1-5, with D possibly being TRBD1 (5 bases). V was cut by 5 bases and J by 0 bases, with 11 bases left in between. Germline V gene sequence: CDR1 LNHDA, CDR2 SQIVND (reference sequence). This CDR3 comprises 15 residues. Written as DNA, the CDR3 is TGTGCCAGTAGTCCCGGGGCGTTTAGCAATCAGCCCCAGCATTTT. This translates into CASSPGAFSNQPQHF.

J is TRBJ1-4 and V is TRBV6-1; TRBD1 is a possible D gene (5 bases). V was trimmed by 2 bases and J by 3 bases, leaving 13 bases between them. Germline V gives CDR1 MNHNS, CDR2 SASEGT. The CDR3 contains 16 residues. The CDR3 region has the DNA TGTGCCAGCAGTGAATGGTCGGGGCAGGCTAATGAAAAACTGTTTTTT. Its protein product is CASSEWSGQANEKLFF.

The chain's CDR3 is CAIRTNGDTEAFF. For the CDR3, the DNA is TGTGCCATCAGGACCAACGGGGACACTGAAGCTTTCTTT. This rearrangement joins TRBV10-3 to TRBJ1-1; no clear D gene. From germline, CDR1 is ENHRY and CDR2 SYGVKD. CDR3 length equals 13 residues. Trimming cost V 6 bases and J 3 bases, with 11 bases left between them.

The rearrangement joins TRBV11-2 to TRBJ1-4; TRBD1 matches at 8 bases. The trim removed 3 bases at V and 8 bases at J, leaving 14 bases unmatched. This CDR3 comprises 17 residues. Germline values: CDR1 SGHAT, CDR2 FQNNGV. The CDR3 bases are TGTGCCAGCAGCTTGACGGGACAGGTAACAGGCTGGGAAAAACTGTTTTTT. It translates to CASSLTGQVTGWEKLFF.

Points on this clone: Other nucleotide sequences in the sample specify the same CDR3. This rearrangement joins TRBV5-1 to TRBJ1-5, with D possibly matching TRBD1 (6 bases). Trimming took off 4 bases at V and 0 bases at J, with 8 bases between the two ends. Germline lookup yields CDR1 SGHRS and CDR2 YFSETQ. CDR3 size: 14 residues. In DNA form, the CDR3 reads TGCGCCAGCAGCCTGGACAGTAGCAATCAGCCCCAGCATTTT. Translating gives CASSLDSSNQPQHF.

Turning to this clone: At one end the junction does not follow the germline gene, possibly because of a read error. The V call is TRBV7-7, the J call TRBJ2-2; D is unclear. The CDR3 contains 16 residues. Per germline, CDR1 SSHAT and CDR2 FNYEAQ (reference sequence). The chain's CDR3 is CASSRLGGANTGELFF. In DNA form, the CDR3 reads TGTGCTAGCAGCCGACTCGGCGGAGCGAACACCGGGGAGCTGTTTTTT.

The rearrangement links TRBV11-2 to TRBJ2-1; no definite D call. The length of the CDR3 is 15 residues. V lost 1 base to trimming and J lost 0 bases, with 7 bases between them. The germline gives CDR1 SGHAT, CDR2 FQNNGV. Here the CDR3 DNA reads TGTGCCAGCAGCTTAGGAATAGACTCCTACAATGAGCAGTTCTTC. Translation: CASSLGIDSYNEQFF.

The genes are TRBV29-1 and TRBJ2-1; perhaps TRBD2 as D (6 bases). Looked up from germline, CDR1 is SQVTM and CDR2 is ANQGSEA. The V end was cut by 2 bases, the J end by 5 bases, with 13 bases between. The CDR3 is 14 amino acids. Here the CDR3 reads CSVERGTDHNEQFF. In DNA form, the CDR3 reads TGCAGCGTTGAACGGGGGACGGATCACAATGAGCAGTTCTTC.

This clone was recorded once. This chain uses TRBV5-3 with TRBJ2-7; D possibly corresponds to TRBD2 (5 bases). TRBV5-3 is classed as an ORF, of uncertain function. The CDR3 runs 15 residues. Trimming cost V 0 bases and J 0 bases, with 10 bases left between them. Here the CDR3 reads CARSLGTPCSYEQYF. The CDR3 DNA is TGTGCCAGAAGCTTGGGGACTCCTTGCTCCTACGAGCAGTACTTC.

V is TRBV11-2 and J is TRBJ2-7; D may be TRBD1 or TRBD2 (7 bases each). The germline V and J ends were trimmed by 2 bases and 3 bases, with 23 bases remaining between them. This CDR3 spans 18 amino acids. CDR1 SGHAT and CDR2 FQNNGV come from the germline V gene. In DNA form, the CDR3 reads TGTGCCAGCAGCTTAAGACAGGGCTTGAGCGGGGTCCACTACGAGCAGTACTTC. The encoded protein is CASSLRQGLSGVHYEQYF.

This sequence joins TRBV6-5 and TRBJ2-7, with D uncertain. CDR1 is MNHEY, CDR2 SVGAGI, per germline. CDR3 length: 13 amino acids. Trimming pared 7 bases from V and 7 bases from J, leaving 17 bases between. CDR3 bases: TGTGCCAGCACCAAACTACCCGGACGGGAGCAGTACTTC. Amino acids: CASTKLPGREQYF.